These 27 T cell receptor beta chains came from one sample sequenced in a study of blood T cell repertoires in COVID-19. Profiling relied on immunoSEQ multiplex PCR, and the TCRdb table lists in-frame clones only, not all of them. The sample records fewer than 300,000 clones, more than 85% being singletons. The sequenced sample was peripheral blood. Source of these receptors: a person aged 18-30 years with COVID-19, enrolled during active disease.

The chain recombines TRBV25-1 with TRBJ2-1, with D possibly being TRBD1 (6 bases). Trimming stripped 4 bases from V and 4 bases from J, with 17 bases between. This CDR3 has 16 amino acids. Germline V gives CDR1 MGHDK, CDR2 SYGVNS. The CDR3: CASSGQGSRGYNEQFF. DNA for the CDR3: TGTGCCAGCAGTGGGCAAGGATCCAGGGGATACAATGAGCAGTTCTTC.

This rearrangement joins TRBV9 to TRBJ2-3, with unresolved D. Germline V gene data show CDR1 as SGDLS and CDR2 as YYNGEE. This CDR3 region has 16 residues. Trimming left V 0 bases short and J 0 bases short, with 11 bases between. CDR3 bases: TGTGCCAGCAGCGTAGAACCAGCGAGTAGCACAGATACGCAGTATTTT. It translates to CASSVEPASSTDTQYF.

The chain combines TRBV6-5 with TRBJ1-3; a possible D gene is TRBD1 (5 bases). This CDR3 has 14 residues. From germline, CDR1 is MNHEY and CDR2 SVGAGI. Deletions cut 5 bases from V and 6 bases from J, with 14 bases between. The CDR3 spells CASSPPGLLNTIYF. The CDR3 coding sequence is TGTGCCAGCAGTCCCCCAGGGTTGTTAAACACCATATATTTT.

CDR3 region: CASSSGRATDTQYF. Written as DNA, the CDR3 is TGTGCCAGCAGTAGCGGGAGGGCCACAGATACGCAGTATTTT. This chain connects TRBV6-5 to TRBJ2-3; 10 nucleotides match TRBD2. The CDR3 contains 14 residues. The trim removed 5 bases at V and 2 bases at J, leaving 1 base unmatched. CDR1 and CDR2 from the germline V gene are MNHEY and SVGAGI.

This chain connects TRBV24-1 to TRBJ1-2; no definite D call. With 9 bases removed from V and 7 bases from J, the gap between germline ends came to 11 bases. The CDR3 extends over 11 amino acids. Germline V gene lookup returns CDR1 KGHDR and CDR2 SFDVKD. The CDR3 region is CATEASSGYTF. CDR3 sequence (DNA): TGTGCCACCGAAGCATCGAGTGGCTACACCTTC.

CDR3 DNA sequence: TGTGCCAGCAGTGGGGAACCTAGCAGGCCCCAGCATTTT. It codes for CASSGEPSRPQHF. The chain recombines TRBV2 with TRBJ1-5, with D unresolved. Trimming removed 4 bases from V and 9 bases from J, with 13 bases in between. The CDR3 runs 13 residues. CDR1 and CDR2 (germline): SNHLY, FYNNEI.

V gene TRBV28 combines with J gene TRBJ2-5; a weak D match, TRBD1 (6 bases). This CDR3 comprises 18 residues. Trimming took off 5 bases at V and 5 bases at J, with 27 bases between the two ends. The V gene's germline CDR1 is MDHEN and CDR2 SYDVKM. The CDR3 DNA sequence: TGTGCCAGCAGTCGGCCATCACGTCAGGGGAAAGGAGCGGAGACCCAGTACTTC. Translation: CASSRPSRQGKGAETQYF.

V gene TRBV3-1 (or the pseudogene TRBV3-2) combines with J gene TRBJ2-5; 9 bases match TRBD2. The CDR3 totals 17 residues. Trimming removed 0 bases from V and 0 bases from J; junction bases left unmatched: 5. CDR1 and CDR2 from the germline V gene are LGHDT and YNNKEL (reference sequence). CDR3 protein: CASSQDPPSGNQETQYF. In DNA form, the CDR3 reads TGTGCCAGCAGCCAAGATCCGCCTAGCGGGAACCAAGAGACCCAGTACTTC.

The genes are TRBV5-1 and TRBJ2-7; 9 bases match TRBD1. Germline CDR1 SGHRS, CDR2 YFSETQ. The CDR3 has 15 amino acids. V lost 2 bases, J lost 2 bases, and 5 bases stayed unmatched. The CDR3 is CASSLNRGPPYEQYF. DNA for the CDR3: TGCGCCAGCAGCTTAAACAGGGGGCCGCCCTACGAGCAGTACTTC.

On this clone itself: Other nucleotide sequences from this sample produce the same CDR3. The chain uses TRBV19 and TRBJ2-5; D unclear. Trimming removed 1 base from V and 4 bases from J, with 4 bases in between. CDR3 length: 12 amino acids. From germline, CDR1 is LNHDA and CDR2 SQIVND (reference sequence). The CDR3 loop reads CASSIGGETQYF. CDR3 DNA sequence: TGTGCCAGTAGTATAGGAGGAGAGACCCAGTACTTC.

The rearrangement joins TRBV7-6 to TRBJ1-1, with D possibly TRBD1 on 6 matching bases. Germline V gene sequence: CDR1 SGHVS, CDR2 FNYEAQ. V was pared by 6 bases and J by 3 bases, with 11 bases between. CDR3 length: 13 amino acids. The CDR3 DNA reads as TGTGCCAGCAGGAACAGGGCTTACACTGAAGCTTTCTTT. Its protein product is CASRNRAYTEAFF. The complete variable domain, with remaining parts taken from reference TRBV7-6 and TRBJ1-1, reads GAGVSQSPRYKVTKRGQDVALRCDPISGHVSLYWYRQALGQGPEFLTYFNYEAQQDKSGLPNDRFSAERPEGSISTLTIQRTEQRDSAMYRCASRNRAYTEAFFGQGTRLTVV.

This chain uses TRBV2 with TRBJ1-5; 8 bases line up with TRBD1. CDR1 is SNHLY, CDR2 FYNNEI, per germline. CDR3 size: 12 residues. Losses at the gene ends were 5 bases for V and 9 bases for J; bases not matched to a gene: 3. CDR3 coding DNA: TGTGCCAGCAGTTCAGGGGGCCGGCCCCAGCATTTT. It is translated as CASSSGGRPQHF.

The V and J genes are TRBV10-3 and TRBJ2-7; the match to TRBD2 covers 13 bases. V lost 9 bases and J lost 2; bases outside the gene matches: 7. The CDR3 runs to 15 residues. Looked up from germline, CDR1 is ENHRY and CDR2 is SYGVKD. CDR3 in DNA: TGTGCCATACACCCGGGACTAGCGGGACCCTACGAGCAGTACTTC. Amino acids: CAIHPGLAGPYEQYF.

The rearrangement links TRBV6-1 to TRBJ2-2; tentative D call: TRBD2 (5 bases). The V end lost 2 bases, the J end lost 7 bases, and 11 bases lay between the germline ends. Germline lookup yields CDR1 MNHNS and CDR2 SASEGT. This CDR3 spans 14 amino acids. This CDR3 reads CASSELRAGGELFF. CDR3 coding DNA: TGTGCCAGCAGTGAACTGAGGGCTGGCGGGGAGCTGTTTTTT.

The V gene is TRBV19, the J gene TRBJ1-1, with 8 bases matching TRBD1. V dropped 7 bases and J dropped 0; count of bases not matched to a gene: 7. In germline, CDR1 is LNHDA, CDR2 SQIVND (reference sequence). This CDR3 has 15 residues. CDR3 sequence (DNA): TGTGCCAGTACCCCCGGGACAGGAATGAACACTGAAGCTTTCTTT. Amino acids: CASTPGTGMNTEAFF.

The chain has TRBV19 and TRBJ2-7; no firm D call. This CDR3 is 11 amino acids long. CDR1 LNHDA and CDR2 SQIVND come from the germline V gene (reference sequence). Trimming cost V 5 bases and J 6 bases, with 8 bases left between them. In nucleotides, the CDR3 is TGTGCCAGTAGTGCCGGGTCCGAGCAGTACTTC. It is translated as CASSAGSEQYF.

V is TRBV7-3 and J is TRBJ2-2, with TRBD2 identical over 10 bases. Germline-derived CDR1 and CDR2 are SGHTA and FQGTGA. V shed 2 bases and J 4 bases; nucleotides not matched to a gene: 10. There are 18 residues in the CDR3. CDR3: CASSLDGLAGVSTGELFF. The CDR3 bases are TGTGCCAGCAGCTTAGATGGCCTAGCGGGAGTGAGCACCGGGGAGCTGTTTTTT.

This clone was found a few times. The V and J genes are TRBV5-1 and TRBJ2-2; 9 bases match TRBD2. J gave up 2 bases and V 4 bases, and 3 bases lay outside the gene matches. From germline, CDR1 is SGHRS and CDR2 YFSETQ. CDR3 length: 15 amino acids. CDR3 in DNA: TGCGCCAGCAGCCTAGCGGGAACAAACACCGGGGAGCTGTTTTTT. Translation gives CASSLAGTNTGELFF.

The chain carries TRBV7-8 and TRBJ2-5; D is unresolved. V was trimmed by 3 bases and J by 10 bases, leaving 9 bases between them. There are 11 residues in the CDR3. Germline V gene sequence: CDR1 SGHVS, CDR2 FQNEAQ. CDR3 sequence: CASSFSDSQYF. In DNA, the CDR3 is TGTGCCAGCAGCTTTAGTGATAGCCAGTACTTC.

The CDR3 coding sequence is TGTGCCAGCTCACCCCGGTCCCTCACAGTGAACACTGAAGCTTTCTTT. This codes for CASSPRSLTVNTEAFF. The genes are TRBV18 and TRBJ1-1; D not certain. This CDR3 spans 16 amino acids. V was shortened by 3 bases and J by 0 bases, with 14 bases between the two germline ends. Germline-derived CDR1 and CDR2 are KGHSH and LQKENI.

The chain links TRBV7-9 to TRBJ1-5, with TRBD1 matching 8 bases. This CDR3 contains 15 residues. Germline CDR1 is SEHNR and CDR2 is FQNEAQ (reference sequence). V lost 5 bases to trimming and J lost 7 bases; unmatched junction nucleotides: 10. The CDR3 bases are TGTGCCAGCAGCGACGGACAGGGCGGACAACAGCCCCAGCATTTT. This encodes CASSDGQGGQQPQHF.

The V and J genes are TRBV10-3 and TRBJ2-3, with D tentatively TRBD2 (6 bases). This CDR3 has 15 amino acids. Germline V gene sequence: CDR1 ENHRY, CDR2 SYGVKD. V dropped 4 bases and J dropped 0 bases, with 11 bases sitting between them. CDR3 residues: CAISAGTLSTDTQYF. The CDR3 DNA reads TGTGCCATCAGTGCTGGGACTTTAAGCACAGATACGCAGTATTTT.

The chain joins TRBV7-9 to TRBJ2-7, with 7 positions matching TRBD2. The junction had 5 bases not matched to a gene; V was cut back by 1 base and J by 2 bases. CDR1 SEHNR and CDR2 FQNEAQ come from the germline V gene (reference sequence). The CDR3 contains 15 residues. The CDR3 nucleotides are TGTGCCAGCAGCTTAGAAGGCGGGAGACCCTACGAGCAGTACTTC. Translation gives CASSLEGGRPYEQYF.

Only one count was recorded for this clone. V and J are TRBV28 and TRBJ2-5; TRBD2 matches 9 bases. The J segment lost 5 bases and the V segment lost 4 bases, leaving 5 bases of the junction unmatched. CDR1 MDHEN and CDR2 SYDVKM come from the germline V gene. CDR3 length: 14 amino acids. The CDR3 DNA follows: TGTGCCAGCAGTTCATCGCGGGAGGGGGAGACCCAGTACTTC. Its translation is CASSSSREGETQYF.

This rearrangement joins TRBV5-5 to TRBJ2-4; 11 bases line up with TRBD2. The CDR3 is 18 amino acids. Looked up from germline, CDR1 is SGHKS and CDR2 is YYEKEE (reference sequence). J gave up 6 bases and V 0 bases, and 11 bases lay outside the gene matches. CDR3 sequence: CASSLAGLAGGRINIQYF. CDR3 nucleotide sequence: TGTGCCAGCAGCTTGGCCGGGTTAGCGGGAGGGCGGATAAACATTCAGTACTTC.

V usage is TRBV27 and J usage is TRBJ2-7, with D possibly TRBD1 on 6 matching bases. CDR1 and CDR2 from the germline V gene are MNHEY and SMNVEV (reference sequence). Between the trimmed V and J ends, which lost 0 bases and 2 bases, there was a span of 8 bases. This CDR3 is built from 14 residues. CDR3 amino acids: CASSLSGATYEQYF. CDR3 sequence (DNA): TGTGCCAGCAGTTTATCGGGGGCCACCTACGAGCAGTACTTC.

This rearrangement joins TRBV5-1 to TRBJ1-2, with D possibly matching TRBD1 (5 bases). This CDR3 has 14 amino acids. Per germline, CDR1 SGHRS and CDR2 YFSETQ. With 7 bases removed from V and 3 bases from J, the gap between germline ends came to 16 bases. This chain's CDR3 is CASGSGRGDYGYTF. The CDR3, as DNA: TGCGCCAGCGGCAGCGGGAGAGGGGACTATGGCTACACCTTC.